This T cell receptor (beta chain) was recorded in a study of CD8 T cells in ankylosing spondylitis. TCRdb recomputed calls from the 5' RACE reads with MiXCR, one row per CDR3 protein. The sample has about 36,000 distinct CDR3 sequences, 11% seen once. Many counts were recorded for this clonotype. The specimen sequenced was synovial fluid, either unsorted or a sorted T cell fraction (not recorded which). The source of this sequence is a male donor with ankylosing spondylitis.

CDR3 coding DNA: TGTGCCAGCAGTTCGGGACTAGCGGCCGGGGAGCTGTTTTTT. As protein: CASSSGLAAGELFF. The rearrangement links TRBV12-3 or TRBV12-4 to TRBJ2-2; 11 bases fit TRBD2. Trimming removed 4 bases from V and 6 bases from J; junction bases left unmatched: 1. This CDR3 has 14 amino acids.